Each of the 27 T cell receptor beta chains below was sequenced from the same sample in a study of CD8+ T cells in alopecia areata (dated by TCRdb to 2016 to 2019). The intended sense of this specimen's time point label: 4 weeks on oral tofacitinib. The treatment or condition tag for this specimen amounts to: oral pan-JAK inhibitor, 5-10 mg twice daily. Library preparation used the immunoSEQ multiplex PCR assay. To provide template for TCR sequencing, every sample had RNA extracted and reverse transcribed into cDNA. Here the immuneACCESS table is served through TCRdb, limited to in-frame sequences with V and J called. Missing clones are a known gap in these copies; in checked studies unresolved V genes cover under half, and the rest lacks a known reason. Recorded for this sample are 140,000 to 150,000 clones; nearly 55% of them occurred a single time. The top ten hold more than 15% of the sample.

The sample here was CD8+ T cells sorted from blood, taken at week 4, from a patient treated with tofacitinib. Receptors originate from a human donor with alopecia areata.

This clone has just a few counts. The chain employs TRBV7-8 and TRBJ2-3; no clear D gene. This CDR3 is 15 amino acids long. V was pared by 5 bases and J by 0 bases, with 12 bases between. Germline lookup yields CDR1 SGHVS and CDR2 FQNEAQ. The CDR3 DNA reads TGTGCCAGCAGCCCCCCAGCGTTTAGCACAGATACGCAGTATTTT. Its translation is CASSPPAFSTDTQYF. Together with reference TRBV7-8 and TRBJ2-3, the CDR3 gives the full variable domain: GAGVSQSPRYKVAKRGQDVALRCDPISGHVSLFWYQQALGQGPEFLTYFQNEAQLDKSGLPSDRFFAERPEGSVSTLKIQRTQQEDSAVYLCASSPPAFSTDTQYFGPGTRLTVL.

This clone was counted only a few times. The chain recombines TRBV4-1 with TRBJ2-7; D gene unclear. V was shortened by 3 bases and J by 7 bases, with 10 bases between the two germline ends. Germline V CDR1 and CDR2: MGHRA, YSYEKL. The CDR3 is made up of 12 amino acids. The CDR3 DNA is TGCGCCAGCAGCCAGGGTCGCCGGGAGCAGTACTTC. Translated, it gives CASSQGRREQYF.

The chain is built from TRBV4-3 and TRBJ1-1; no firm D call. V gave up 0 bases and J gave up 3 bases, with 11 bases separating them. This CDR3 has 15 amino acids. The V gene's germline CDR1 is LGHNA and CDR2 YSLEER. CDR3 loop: CASSQEEGGYTEAFF. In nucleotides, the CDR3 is TGCGCCAGCAGCCAAGAGGAGGGTGGGTACACTGAAGCTTTCTTT.

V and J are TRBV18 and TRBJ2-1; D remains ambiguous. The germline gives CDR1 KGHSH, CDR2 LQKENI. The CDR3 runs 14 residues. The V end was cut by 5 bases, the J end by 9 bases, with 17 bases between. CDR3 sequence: CASSSLDVSSEQFF. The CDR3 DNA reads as TGTGCCAGCTCAAGCCTGGACGTCAGTTCTGAGCAGTTCTTC. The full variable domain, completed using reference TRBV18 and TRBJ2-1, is NAGVMQNPRHLVRRRGQEARLRCSPMKGHSHVYWYRQLPEEGLKFMVYLQKENIIDESGMPKERFSAEFPKEGPSILRIQQVVRGDSAAYFCASSSLDVSSEQFFGPGTRLTVL.

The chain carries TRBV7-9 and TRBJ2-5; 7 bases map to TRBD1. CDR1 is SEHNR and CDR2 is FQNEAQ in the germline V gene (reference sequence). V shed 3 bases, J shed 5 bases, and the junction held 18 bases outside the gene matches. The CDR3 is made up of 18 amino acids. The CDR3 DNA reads TGTGCCAGCAGCTTCCTACTCCCCGAACAGGGGAGCAGTGAGACCCAGTACTTC. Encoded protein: CASSFLLPEQGSSETQYF. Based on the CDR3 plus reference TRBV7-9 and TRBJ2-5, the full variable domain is DTGVSQNPRHKITKRGQNVTFRCDPISEHNRLYWYRQTLGQGPEFLTYFQNEAQLEKSRLLSDRFSAERPKGSFSTLEIQRTEQGDSAMYLCASSFLLPEQGSSETQYFGPGTRLLVL.

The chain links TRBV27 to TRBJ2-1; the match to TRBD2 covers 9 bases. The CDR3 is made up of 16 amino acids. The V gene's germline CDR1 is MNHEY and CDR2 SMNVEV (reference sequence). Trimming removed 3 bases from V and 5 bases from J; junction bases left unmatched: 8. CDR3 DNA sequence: TGTGCCAGCAGTTTCCCGGGTAGCGGGGGAAACAATGAGCAGTTCTTC. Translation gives CASSFPGSGGNNEQFF.

The CDR3 DNA reads as TGTGCCAGCAGCTTCTGGGGGGGCACTGAAGCTTTCTTT. It translates to CASSFWGGTEAFF. The rearrangement links TRBV5-8 to TRBJ1-1; D perhaps matches TRBD1 (5 bases). Trimming stripped 2 bases from V and 4 bases from J, with 9 bases between. Germline lookup yields CDR1 SGHTS and CDR2 YDEGEE. The CDR3 spans 13 residues.

The CDR3 loop reads CASSQEDRSSYEQYF. The CDR3 nucleotides read TGCGCCAGCAGCCAAGAGGACCGGAGCTCCTACGAGCAGTACTTC. V and J are TRBV4-1 and TRBJ2-7, with D unresolved. This CDR3 contains 15 residues. Trimming removed 0 bases at V and 0 bases at J, with 9 bases between. Germline values: CDR1 MGHRA, CDR2 YSYEKL.

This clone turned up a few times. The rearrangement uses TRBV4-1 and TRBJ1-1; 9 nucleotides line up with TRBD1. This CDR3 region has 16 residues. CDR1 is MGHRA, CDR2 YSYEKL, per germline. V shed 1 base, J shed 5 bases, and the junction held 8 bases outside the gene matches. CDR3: CASSQGTGAGETEAFF. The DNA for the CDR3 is TGCGCCAGCAGCCAAGGGACAGGGGCGGGGGAAACTGAAGCTTTCTTT.

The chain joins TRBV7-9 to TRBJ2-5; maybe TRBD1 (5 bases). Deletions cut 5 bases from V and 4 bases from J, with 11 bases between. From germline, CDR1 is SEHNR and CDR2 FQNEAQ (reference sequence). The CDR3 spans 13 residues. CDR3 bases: TGTGCCAGCAGCAGCAGGGTGGTAGAGACCCAGTACTTC. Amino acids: CASSSRVVETQYF. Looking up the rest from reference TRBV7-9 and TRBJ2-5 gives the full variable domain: DTGVSQNPRHKITKRGQNVTFRCDPISEHNRLYWYRQTLGQGPEFLTYFQNEAQLEKSRLLSDRFSAERPKGSFSTLEIQRTEQGDSAMYLCASSSRVVETQYFGPGTRLLVL.

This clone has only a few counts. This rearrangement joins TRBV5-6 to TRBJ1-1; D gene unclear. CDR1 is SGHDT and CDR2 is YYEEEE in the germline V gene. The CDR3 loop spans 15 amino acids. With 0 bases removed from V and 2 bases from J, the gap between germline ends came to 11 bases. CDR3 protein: CASSLALGGNTEAFF. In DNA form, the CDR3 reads TGTGCCAGCAGCTTGGCCCTGGGAGGAAACACTGAAGCTTTCTTT.

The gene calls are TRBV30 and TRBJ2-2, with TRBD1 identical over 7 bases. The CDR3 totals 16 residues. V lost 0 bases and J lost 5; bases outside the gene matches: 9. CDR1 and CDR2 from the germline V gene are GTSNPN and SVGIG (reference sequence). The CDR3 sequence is CAWSVGEGGWTGELFF. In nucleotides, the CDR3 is TGTGCCTGGAGTGTGGGGGAAGGGGGCTGGACCGGGGAGCTGTTTTTT.

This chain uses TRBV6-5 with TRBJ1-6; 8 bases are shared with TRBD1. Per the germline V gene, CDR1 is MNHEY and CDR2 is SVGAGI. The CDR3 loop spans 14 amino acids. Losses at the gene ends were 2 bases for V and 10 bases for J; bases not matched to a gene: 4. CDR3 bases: TGTGCCAGCAGTTACGGACAGGGACGCTCACCCCTCCACTTT. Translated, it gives CASSYGQGRSPLHF.

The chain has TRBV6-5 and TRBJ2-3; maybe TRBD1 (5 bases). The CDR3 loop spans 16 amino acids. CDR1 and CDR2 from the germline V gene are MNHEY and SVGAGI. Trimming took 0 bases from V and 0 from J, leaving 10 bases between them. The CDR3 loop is CASSYSGRDSTDTQYF. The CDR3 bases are TGTGCCAGCAGTTACTCCGGCAGGGATAGCACAGATACGCAGTATTTT.

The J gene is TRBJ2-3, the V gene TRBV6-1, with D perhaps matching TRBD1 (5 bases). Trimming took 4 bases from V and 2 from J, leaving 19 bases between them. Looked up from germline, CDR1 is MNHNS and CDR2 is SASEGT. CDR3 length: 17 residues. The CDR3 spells CASSGNRFSGYTDTQYF. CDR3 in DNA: TGTGCCAGCAGTGGGAACAGGTTCTCCGGGTACACAGATACGCAGTATTTT.

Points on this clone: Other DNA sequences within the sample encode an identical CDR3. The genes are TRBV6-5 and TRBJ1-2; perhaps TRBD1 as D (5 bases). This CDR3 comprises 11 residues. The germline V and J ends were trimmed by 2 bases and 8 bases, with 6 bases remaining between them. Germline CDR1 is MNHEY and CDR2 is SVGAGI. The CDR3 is CASSYGGGYTF. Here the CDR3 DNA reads TGTGCCAGCAGTTACGGGGGAGGCTACACCTTC.

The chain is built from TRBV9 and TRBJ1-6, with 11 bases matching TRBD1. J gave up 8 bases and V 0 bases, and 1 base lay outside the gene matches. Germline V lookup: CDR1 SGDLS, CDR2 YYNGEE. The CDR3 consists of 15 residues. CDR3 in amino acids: CASSVGTGGYSPLHF. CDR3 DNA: TGTGCCAGCAGCGTAGGGACAGGGGGCTATTCACCCCTCCACTTT.

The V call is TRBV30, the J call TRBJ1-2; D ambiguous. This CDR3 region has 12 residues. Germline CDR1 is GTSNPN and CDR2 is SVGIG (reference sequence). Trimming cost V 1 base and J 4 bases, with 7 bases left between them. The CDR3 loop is CAWSGRVYGYTF. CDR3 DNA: TGTGCCTGGAGTGGACGGGTCTATGGCTACACCTTC.

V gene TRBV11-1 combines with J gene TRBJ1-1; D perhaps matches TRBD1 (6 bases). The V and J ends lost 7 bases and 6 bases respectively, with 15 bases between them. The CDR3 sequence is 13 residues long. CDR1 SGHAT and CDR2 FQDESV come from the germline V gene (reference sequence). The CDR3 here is CASIQQGGAEAFF. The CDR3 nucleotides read TGTGCCAGCATACAACAGGGAGGCGCTGAAGCTTTCTTT.

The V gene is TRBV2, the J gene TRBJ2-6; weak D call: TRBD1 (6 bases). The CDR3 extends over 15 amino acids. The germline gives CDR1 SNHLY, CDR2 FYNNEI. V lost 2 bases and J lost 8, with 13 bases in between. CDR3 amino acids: CASSEPNRAPNVLTF. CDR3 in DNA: TGTGCCAGCAGTGAACCCAACAGGGCCCCCAACGTCCTGACTTTC.

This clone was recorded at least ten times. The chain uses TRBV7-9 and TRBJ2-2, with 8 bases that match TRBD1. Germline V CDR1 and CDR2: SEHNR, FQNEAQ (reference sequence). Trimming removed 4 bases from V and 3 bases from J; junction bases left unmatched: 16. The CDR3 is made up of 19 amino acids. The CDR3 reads CASSSYGTGTAWHTGELFF. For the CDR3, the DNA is TGTGCCAGCAGCTCCTACGGGACAGGCACGGCGTGGCACACCGGGGAGCTGTTTTTT.

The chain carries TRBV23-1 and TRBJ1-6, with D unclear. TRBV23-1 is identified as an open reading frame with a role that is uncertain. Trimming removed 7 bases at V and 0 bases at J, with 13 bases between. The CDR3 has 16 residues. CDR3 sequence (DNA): TGCGCCAGCATACCAGCGTTACGCTCCTATAATTCACCCCTCCACTTT. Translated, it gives CASIPALRSYNSPLHF.

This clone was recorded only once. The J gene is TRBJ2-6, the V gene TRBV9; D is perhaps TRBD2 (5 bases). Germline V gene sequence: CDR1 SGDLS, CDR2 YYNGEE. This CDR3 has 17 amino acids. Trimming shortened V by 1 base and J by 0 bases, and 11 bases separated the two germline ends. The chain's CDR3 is CASSVSLETSGANVLTF. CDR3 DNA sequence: TGTGCCAGCAGCGTATCACTAGAGACCTCTGGGGCCAACGTCCTGACTTTC. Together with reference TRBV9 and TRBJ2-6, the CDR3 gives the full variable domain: DSGVTQTPKHLITATGQRVTLRCSPRSGDLSVYWYQQSLDQGLQFLIQYYNGEERAKGNILERFSAQQFPDLHSELNLSSLELGDSALYFCASSVSLETSGANVLTFGAGSRLTVL.

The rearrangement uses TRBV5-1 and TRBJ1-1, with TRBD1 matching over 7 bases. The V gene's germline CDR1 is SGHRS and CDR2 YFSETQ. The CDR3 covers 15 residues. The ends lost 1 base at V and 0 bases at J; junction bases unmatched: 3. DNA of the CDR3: TGCGCCAGCAGCTTGTCGAGGGGGCTGAACACTGAAGCTTTCTTT. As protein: CASSLSRGLNTEAFF. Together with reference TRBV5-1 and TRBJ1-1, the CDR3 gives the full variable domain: KAGVTQTPRYLIKTRGQQVTLSCSPISGHRSVSWYQQTPGQGLQFLFEYFSETQRNKGNFPGRFSGRQFSNSRSEMNVSTLELGDSALYLCASSLSRGLNTEAFFGQGTRLTVV.

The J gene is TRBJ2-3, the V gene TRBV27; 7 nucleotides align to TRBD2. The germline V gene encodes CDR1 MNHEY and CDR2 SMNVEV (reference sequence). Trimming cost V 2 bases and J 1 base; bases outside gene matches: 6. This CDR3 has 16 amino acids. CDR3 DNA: TGTGCCAGCAGTTTAGGCGGGAGAGGAGGCACAGATACGCAGTATTTT. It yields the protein CASSLGGRGGTDTQYF.

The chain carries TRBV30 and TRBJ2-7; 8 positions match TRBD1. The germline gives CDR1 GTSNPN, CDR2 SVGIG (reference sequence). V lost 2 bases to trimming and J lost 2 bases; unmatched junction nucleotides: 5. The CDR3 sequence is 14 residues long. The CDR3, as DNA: TGTGCCTGGAGTTCCCGACAGGGGCCCTACGAGCAGTACTTC. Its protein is CAWSSRQGPYEQYF.

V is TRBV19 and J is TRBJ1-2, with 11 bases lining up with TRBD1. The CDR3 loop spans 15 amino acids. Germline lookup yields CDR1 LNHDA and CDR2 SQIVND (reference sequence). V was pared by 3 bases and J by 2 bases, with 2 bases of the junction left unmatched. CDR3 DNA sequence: TGTGCCAGTAGTATTTGGACAGGGGGCAACTATGGCTACACCTTC. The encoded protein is CASSIWTGGNYGYTF. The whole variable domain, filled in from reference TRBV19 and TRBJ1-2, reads DGGITQSPKYLFRKEGQNVTLSCEQNLNHDAMYWYRQDPGQGLRLIYYSQIVNDFQKGDIAEGYSVSREKKESFPLTVTSAQKNPTAFYLCASSIWTGGNYGYTFGSGTRLTVV.